This T cell receptor beta chain came from a study of identical twins. Study conclusions and caveats: Within beta out-of-frame sequences, the excess sharing observed between twins was weaker. In zero-insertion analyses, partial confounding could arise from invariant MAIT and iNKT cells.

Germline CDR1 is LGHDT and CDR2 is YNNKEL (reference sequence). This CDR3 has 13 amino acids. Germline trimming cut 0 bases from V and 15 bases from J; bases unmatched to any gene: 5. Donors uniformly comprised healthy Caucasians. Template switching supplied a universal primer site; unique molecular identifiers were carried on the cDNA. Via MiXCR, TCRdb re-called the 5' RACE reads, giving one row per CDR3 protein. The table includes 750,000 to 950,000 distinct CDR3 sequences, roughly an eighth detected once. Only a few counts were recorded for this clonotype. The antigen remains unidentified. The sample was also reused in another study, on yellow fever vaccine responses in identical twins.

This clonotype was sampled from a woman younger than 35 in good health. The rearrangement links TRBV3-1 to TRBJ2-1; 10 nucleotides match TRBD2. The specimen sequenced was PBMCs. The CDR3, as DNA: TGTGCCAGCAGCCAAGATGGACTAGCGGTCCCGTTCTTC. This gives the protein CASSQDGLAVPFF.